This is a list of T cell receptor beta chains from one sample in a study of spatial heterogeneity in lung cancer. Via MiXCR, TCRdb re-called the 5' RACE reads, giving one row per CDR3 protein. The data contain roughly 8,400 distinct CDR3 sequences, about 12% of them singletons. Source: lung tumor tissue, taken at surgery. These receptors all come from a male donor with early-stage non-small cell lung cancer. Each CDR3 is given with its conserved first and last residue. A D gene is named only where the DNA matches it firmly. Some rows mark clone size as missing; the rest say once, few, many or name a class of expanded clone.

J gene: TRBJ1-5; clone size: many; D gene: NA; CDR3 length: 14; V gene: TRBV6-2/TRBV6-3; CDR3 DNA: TGTGCCAGCAGACCAAACAACGGCAATCAGCCCCAGCATTTT; CDR3 protein: CASRPNNGNQPQHF
J gene: TRBJ1-2; clone size: medium-sized; D gene: TRBD1; CDR3 length: 13; V gene: TRBV12-3/TRBV12-4; CDR3 DNA: TGTGCCAGCAGTCCTCAGGGGGCGGCTGGCTACACCTTC; CDR3 protein: CASSPQGAAGYTF
J gene: TRBJ2-2; clone size: many; D gene: NA; CDR3 length: 12; V gene: TRBV11-2; CDR3 DNA: TGTGCCAGCAGCCTGGTCCCCGGGGAGCTGTTTTTT; CDR3 protein: CASSLVPGELFF
J gene: TRBJ2-7; clone size: medium-sized; D gene: NA; CDR3 length: 11; V gene: TRBV20-1; CDR3 DNA: TGCAGTGCTAGAGACGTCTACGAGCAGTACTTC; CDR3 protein: CSARDVYEQYF
J gene: TRBJ2-3; clone size: medium-sized; D gene: TRBD2; CDR3 length: 16; V gene: TRBV20-1; CDR3 DNA: TGCAGTGCTGGGGGGACTAGCGGGAGAAGCACAGATACGCAGTATTTT; CDR3 protein: CSAGGTSGRSTDTQYF
J gene: TRBJ1-1; clone size: many; D gene: NA; CDR3 length: 17; V gene: TRBV4-3; CDR3 DNA: TGCGCCAGCAGCCAAGAAACGGCTCAGATAATGAACACTGAAGCTTTCTTT; CDR3 protein: CASSQETAQIMNTEAFF
J gene: TRBJ1-1; clone size: many; D gene: NA; CDR3 length: 13; V gene: TRBV11-2; CDR3 DNA: TGTGCCAGCAGCTTCGGTGGGGGAACTGAAGCTTTCTTT; CDR3 protein: CASSFGGGTEAFF
J gene: TRBJ2-5; clone size: many; D gene: NA; CDR3 length: 15; V gene: TRBV20-1; CDR3 DNA: TGCAGTGCTAGAGATTACGGGAAAGGGGAAGAGACCCAGTACTTC; CDR3 protein: CSARDYGKGEETQYF
J gene: TRBJ2-2; clone size: NA; D gene: NA; CDR3 length: 16; V gene: TRBV6-5; CDR3 DNA: TGTGCCAGCAGTTACTCCTCGAGCGGAGGCACCGGGGAGCTGTTTTTT; CDR3 protein: CASSYSSSGGTGELFF
J gene: TRBJ2-3; clone size: many; D gene: NA; CDR3 length: 18; V gene: TRBV9; CDR3 DNA: TGTGCCAGCAGCCGGTCCCTTCATGTGGGGGCCGGGGGGGATACGCAGTATTTT; CDR3 protein: CASSRSLHVGAGGDTQYF
J gene: TRBJ2-7; clone size: many; D gene: NA; CDR3 length: 19; V gene: TRBV7-9; CDR3 DNA: TGTGCCAGCAGCCCCCCCTGGGGACAGGGGCGGACTAGCGACTACGAGCAGTACTTC; CDR3 protein: CASSPPWGQGRTSDYEQYF
J gene: TRBJ2-1; clone size: many; D gene: NA; CDR3 length: 12; V gene: TRBV20-1; CDR3 DNA: TGCAGTGCTCTATCGACGGGCGATGAGCAGTTCTTC; CDR3 protein: CSALSTGDEQFF
J gene: TRBJ2-5; clone size: many; D gene: NA; CDR3 length: 14; V gene: TRBV12-3/TRBV12-4; CDR3 DNA: TGTGCCAGCAGCCAGTCAGGAGGGTACGAGACCCAGTACTTC; CDR3 protein: CASSQSGGYETQYF
J gene: TRBJ1-1; clone size: many; D gene: TRBD1; CDR3 length: 15; V gene: TRBV11-2; CDR3 DNA: TGTGCCAGCAGCTTAGAGACAGGGGAGGACACTGAAGCTTTCTTT; CDR3 protein: CASSLETGEDTEAFF
J gene: TRBJ2-2; clone size: many; D gene: NA; CDR3 length: 14; V gene: TRBV14; CDR3 DNA: TGTGCCAGCAGCCAAGATATAGGCGCCGGGGAGCTGTTTTTT; CDR3 protein: CASSQDIGAGELFF
J gene: TRBJ2-1; clone size: NA; D gene: TRBD2; CDR3 length: 10; V gene: TRBV2; CDR3 DNA: TGTGTGAGCGGGGGAAATGAGCAGTTCTTC; CDR3 protein: CVSGGNEQFF
J gene: TRBJ2-7; clone size: many; D gene: TRBD2; CDR3 length: 17; V gene: TRBV29-1; CDR3 DNA: TGCAGCGTTGAAGTTCTGACTAGCGGGGGGAGCTCCTACGAGCAGTACTTC; CDR3 protein: CSVEVLTSGGSSYEQYF
J gene: TRBJ1-5; clone size: many; D gene: TRBD1; CDR3 length: 13; V gene: TRBV20-1; CDR3 DNA: TGCAGTGCCCGACGACAGGGATCACAGCCCCAGCATTTT; CDR3 protein: CSARRQGSQPQHF
J gene: TRBJ2-1; clone size: NA; D gene: TRBD1; CDR3 length: 13; V gene: TRBV6-2/TRBV6-3; CDR3 DNA: TGTGCCAGCAGTCACGAGAACAGGGGGATACAGTTCTTC; CDR3 protein: CASSHENRGIQFF
J gene: TRBJ1-2; clone size: medium-sized; D gene: NA; CDR3 length: 11; V gene: TRBV29-1; CDR3 DNA: TGCAGCGTTCGGGGCAACTATGGCTACACCTTC; CDR3 protein: CSVRGNYGYTF
J gene: TRBJ2-1; clone size: medium-sized; D gene: NA; CDR3 length: 14; V gene: TRBV27; CDR3 DNA: TGTGCCAGCAGTCCGGAGCCCTCTGGGAATGAGCAGTTCTTC; CDR3 protein: CASSPEPSGNEQFF
J gene: TRBJ1-2; clone size: many; D gene: TRBD1; CDR3 length: 16; V gene: TRBV3-1; CDR3 DNA: TGTGCCAGCAGAAAATCCGGGACAGACAGTAACTATGGCTACACCTTC; CDR3 protein: CASRKSGTDSNYGYTF
J gene: TRBJ2-7; clone size: NA; D gene: NA; CDR3 length: 13; V gene: TRBV6-2/TRBV6-3; CDR3 DNA: TGTGCCAGCAGTCCGGGACCCTCCTACGAGCAGTACTTC; CDR3 protein: CASSPGPSYEQYF
J gene: TRBJ2-5; clone size: NA; D gene: NA; CDR3 length: 22; V gene: TRBV7-8; CDR3 DNA: NA; CDR3 protein: CASSFYICGMVRPRGQQETQYF
J gene: TRBJ1-6; clone size: NA; D gene: TRBD1; CDR3 length: 17; V gene: TRBV5-1; CDR3 DNA: TGCGCCAGCAGCTCGGGACAGGGGGCATTAATTAATTCACCCCTCCACTTT; CDR3 protein: CASSSGQGALINSPLHF
J gene: TRBJ2-3; clone size: many; D gene: NA; CDR3 length: 16; V gene: TRBV24-1; CDR3 DNA: TGTGCCACCAGTGAGTGGGCCTCCACCAGAACAGATACGCAGTATTTT; CDR3 protein: CATSEWASTRTDTQYF
J gene: TRBJ2-1; clone size: medium-sized; D gene: NA; CDR3 length: 15; V gene: TRBV6-5; CDR3 DNA: TGTGCCAGCAGTTACTCCAGGTCCCCGAGGAATGAGCAGTTCTTC; CDR3 protein: CASSYSRSPRNEQFF
J gene: TRBJ2-3; clone size: many; D gene: TRBD2; CDR3 length: 14; V gene: TRBV5-6; CDR3 DNA: TGTGCCAGCAGCTTGACTAGCGGGCCAGATACGCAGTATTTT; CDR3 protein: CASSLTSGPDTQYF
J gene: TRBJ2-7; clone size: few; D gene: TRBD2; CDR3 length: 15; V gene: TRBV3-1; CDR3 DNA: TGTGCCAGCAGCCCCAGCGGGAGGTTAACCTACGAGCAGTACTTC; CDR3 protein: CASSPSGRLTYEQYF
J gene: TRBJ2-1; clone size: medium-sized; D gene: NA; CDR3 length: 12; V gene: TRBV7-2; CDR3 DNA: TGTGCCAGCAGCTTAGAAGGAGTAGAGCAGTTCTTC; CDR3 protein: CASSLEGVEQFF
J gene: TRBJ1-6; clone size: many; D gene: NA; CDR3 length: 17; V gene: TRBV28; CDR3 DNA: TGTGCCAGCAGTCCGCCCCGGTCGGGGGGCGCAGATTCACCCCTCCACTTT; CDR3 protein: CASSPPRSGGADSPLHF
J gene: TRBJ2-5; clone size: many; D gene: TRBD1; CDR3 length: 16; V gene: TRBV5-6; CDR3 DNA: TGTGCCAGCAGCTTGGTAGGGACAGGGACAAAAGAGACCCAGTACTTC; CDR3 protein: CASSLVGTGTKETQYF
J gene: TRBJ1-4; clone size: few; D gene: NA; CDR3 length: 15; V gene: TRBV7-2; CDR3 DNA: TGTGCCAGCAGCTTAAGGGTTGCAACTAATGAAAAACTGTTTTTT; CDR3 protein: CASSLRVATNEKLFF
J gene: TRBJ2-3; clone size: many; D gene: TRBD2; CDR3 length: 15; V gene: TRBV6-2/TRBV6-3; CDR3 DNA: TGTGCCAGCAGCCTCCAGGGACTAGCGGCAGATACGCAGTATTTT; CDR3 protein: CASSLQGLAADTQYF
J gene: TRBJ2-1; clone size: many; D gene: TRBD2; CDR3 length: 13; V gene: TRBV20-1; CDR3 DNA: TGCAGTGCCAGGGGACTAGCGACAGATGAGCAGTTCTTC; CDR3 protein: CSARGLATDEQFF
J gene: TRBJ2-7; clone size: NA; D gene: TRBD2; CDR3 length: 19; V gene: TRBV7-2; CDR3 DNA: TGTGCCAGCAGCCCGGGACTAGCGGGGGCCGGGGGAAGCTCCTACGAGCAGTACTTC; CDR3 protein: CASSPGLAGAGGSSYEQYF
J gene: TRBJ2-5; clone size: many; D gene: NA; CDR3 length: 15; V gene: TRBV25-1; CDR3 DNA: TGTGCCAGCAGTCCCATAGCAGGCCTTCAAGAGACCCAGTACTTC; CDR3 protein: CASSPIAGLQETQYF
J gene: TRBJ2-7; clone size: few; D gene: TRBD1; CDR3 length: 14; V gene: TRBV20-1; CDR3 DNA: TGCAGTGCCATTGCTGGACAGGACTCCTACGAGCAGTACTTC; CDR3 protein: CSAIAGQDSYEQYF
J gene: TRBJ2-5; clone size: medium-sized; D gene: TRBD2; CDR3 length: 14; V gene: TRBV5-1; CDR3 DNA: TGCGCCAGCAGCCCGGGACTAGCGGGAGAGACCCAGTACTTC; CDR3 protein: CASSPGLAGETQYF
J gene: TRBJ2-7; clone size: many; D gene: TRBD2; CDR3 length: 14; V gene: TRBV6-1; CDR3 DNA: TGTGCCAGCAGGATAGCGGGAGGGCCGAGTGAGCAGTACTTC; CDR3 protein: CASRIAGGPSEQYF
J gene: TRBJ2-3; clone size: NA; D gene: NA; CDR3 length: 18; V gene: TRBV27; CDR3 DNA: TGTGCCAGCAGCCCACCGGGACTGTTTATTATAAGCACAGATACGCAGTATTTT; CDR3 protein: CASSPPGLFIISTDTQYF
J gene: TRBJ2-2; clone size: medium-sized; D gene: NA; CDR3 length: 15; V gene: TRBV7-2; CDR3 DNA: TGTGCCAGCAGCTTAGTGCGGCGGAACACCGGGGAGCTGTTTTTT; CDR3 protein: CASSLVRRNTGELFF